The present T cell receptor (beta chain) was sequenced within a study of OX40 agonist ivuxolimab in advanced cancers. Study at large: As their treatment, patients were administered ivuxolimab, an agonistic anti-OX40 (CD134) antibody. Ivuxolimab was administered intravenously to patients at 0.01 to 10 mg/kg every 2 weeks.

Study results and limitations: Compared with CD4+, CD8+ T cells on average had more expanded clones. At 0.1 to 3.0 mg/kg, CD4+ and CD8+ blood T cells expanded clonally by week 6.

Details on this clone: Its specificity is unknown.

V was pared by 3 bases and J by 4 bases, with 11 bases between. Germline CDR1 SGHRS, CDR2 YFSETQ. CDR3 length: 13 amino acids. TCRdb's copy holds only in-frame clones and misses some; the assay was immunoSEQ multiplex PCR. The data contain more than 75,000 clones, 84% of them seen just once; the ten biggest clones take up around 7%. The source is an adult with an advanced solid tumor such as melanoma, head and neck, liver or kidney cancer. The chain combines TRBV5-1 with TRBJ2-7; D gene ambiguous. The source was CD4+ or CD8+ T cells sorted from blood, collected in a trial of the OX40 agonist ivuxolimab. The CDR3 sequence: CASSSSSGYEQYF. The CDR3 DNA follows: TGCGCCAGCAGCTCGTCTAGTGGATACGAGCAGTACTTC.